This T cell receptor beta chain was identified during a study of T cells in Graves' hyperthyroidism and ophthalmopathy. Findings and limits, study-wide: Most expanded thyroid clonotypes above 0.001 recurred in blood. Ophthalmopathy got predicted by the model a median about 6.7 months before its onset.

RNA transcripts served as the template for amplifying TCR beta CDR3 regions. HTBI primers were the set used in a first-round RT-PCR of the TCR CDR3. TCRdb used MiXCR to reprocess the multiplex PCR reads, holding one entry per CDR3 protein. The sample has 250,000 to 300,000 distinct CDR3 sequences; roughly 19% are singletons. Concerning this clonotype: What it binds is not known. A much more abundant neighbour one base away suggests this may be a read error.

This clonotype originated in a man aged 50-60 years with Graves' ophthalmopathy. The sequenced material came from blood.

The CDR3 DNA reads as TGTGCCAGCAGTCCGGGAGGACAGTCGTTCCCCTACAATGAGCAGTTCTTC. Protein product: CASSPGGQSFPYNEQFF. This chain joins TRBV12-3 or TRBV12-4 and TRBJ2-1; perhaps TRBD2 as D (7 bases). V lost 5 bases to trimming and J lost 2 bases, with 19 bases between them. The CDR3 loop spans 17 amino acids.